Below are 21 T cell receptor beta chains sequenced from a single sample in a study of T cell changes during pregnancy in multiple sclerosis. The method was immunoSEQ multiplex PCR; TCRdb's version includes in-frame clones alone and lacks a portion of them. The table has about 100,000 clones, more than 85% seen once. Sample: peripheral blood, taken in the second trimester of pregnancy. The origin of the receptors is a female donor with multiple sclerosis, enrolled in a pregnancy study.

J is TRBJ2-5 and V is TRBV5-6; 10 positions match TRBD2. The CDR3 is made up of 18 amino acids. The germline V gene has CDR1 SGHDT and CDR2 YYEEEE. Trimming took 3 bases from V and 4 from J; bases not matched to a gene: 15. CDR3 protein: CASSYITGTSGIRETQYF. In nucleotides, the CDR3 is TGTGCCAGCAGCTACATAACGGGTACTAGCGGGATTAGAGAGACCCAGTACTTC.

This chain joins TRBV28 and TRBJ1-5; possible D gene TRBD1, 6 bases. V gave up 4 bases and J gave up 2 bases, with 21 bases separating them. Germline lookup yields CDR1 MDHEN and CDR2 SYDVKM. The CDR3 is made up of 18 amino acids. DNA of the CDR3: TGTGCCAGCAGTTCCCAACAGGGTTTTGGTGTGGGCAATCAGCCCCAGCATTTT. Translating gives CASSSQQGFGVGNQPQHF.

The chain joins TRBV7-3 to TRBJ1-1; D unclear. Trimming shortened V by 4 bases and J by 5 bases, and 11 bases separated the two germline ends. This CDR3 contains 13 residues. Germline V gene sequence: CDR1 SGHTA, CDR2 FQGTGA. The CDR3 DNA follows: TGTGCCAGCAGCTACCGAGGGCTTACTGAAGCTTTCTTT. The encoded protein is CASSYRGLTEAFF.

The CDR3 is CSGQGPGYTF. In DNA, the CDR3 is TGCAGCGGGCAGGGCCCTGGCTACACCTTC. The genes are TRBV29-1 and TRBJ1-2; D might be TRBD1 (5 bases). The CDR3 consists of 10 residues. Trimming stripped 7 bases from V and 7 bases from J, with 10 bases between. Germline V gene data show CDR1 as SQVTM and CDR2 as ANQGSEA.

This clone ranks as medium-sized. This chain uses TRBV19 with TRBJ2-7, with D unclear. The CDR3 contains 14 residues. Trimming took 2 bases from V and 5 from J, leaving 13 bases between them. CDR1 and CDR2 (germline): LNHDA, SQIVND (reference sequence). The CDR3 here is CASSISLLGHEQYF. CDR3 DNA sequence: TGTGCCAGTAGTATAAGCCTTCTAGGTCACGAGCAGTACTTC.

The V call is TRBV11-1, the J call TRBJ2-5; D remains unclear. Trimming took 1 base from V and 1 from J, leaving 7 bases between them. Germline V CDR1 and CDR2: SGHAT, FQDESV (reference sequence). The CDR3 spans 14 residues. The CDR3 is CASSLEQPQETQYF. The CDR3 DNA reads TGTGCCAGCAGCTTAGAACAGCCCCAAGAGACCCAGTACTTC.

This rearrangement joins TRBV7-9 to TRBJ2-7, with D perhaps TRBD1 (6 bases). The CDR3 is 13 amino acids. Trimming shortened V by 6 bases and J by 3 bases, and 12 bases separated the two germline ends. CDR1 is SEHNR and CDR2 is FQNEAQ in the germline V gene (reference sequence). The CDR3 sequence: CASSFGDNYEQYF. The CDR3 DNA follows: TGTGCCAGCAGTTTCGGGGACAACTACGAGCAGTACTTC. The whole variable domain, filled in from reference TRBV7-9 and TRBJ2-7, reads DTGVSQNPRHKITKRGQNVTFRCDPISEHNRLYWYRQTLGQGPEFLTYFQNEAQLEKSRLLSDRFSAERPKGSFSTLEIQRTEQGDSAMYLCASSFGDNYEQYFGPGTRLTVT.

This chain links TRBV5-1 with TRBJ2-2; 7 nucleotides line up with TRBD1. This CDR3 has 16 residues. CDR1 SGHRS and CDR2 YFSETQ come from the germline V gene. The ends lost 0 bases at V and 0 bases at J; junction bases unmatched: 2. CDR3 bases: TGCGCCAGCAGCTTGGTGGGACAGACGAACACCGGGGAGCTGTTTTTT. Translation: CASSLVGQTNTGELFF.

CDR3 nucleotide sequence: TGTGCCAGCAGCTTACGGCAGGGCCTAAATGAGCAGTTCTTC. It encodes CASSLRQGLNEQFF. The chain has TRBV7-2 and TRBJ2-1; D may be TRBD1 (5 bases). Germline V gene sequence: CDR1 SGHTA, CDR2 FQGNSA. This CDR3 is built from 14 residues. The V and J ends lost 2 bases and 7 bases respectively, with 12 bases between them.

This clone has only one observation. This CDR3 is CASNPTVGELFF. DNA for the CDR3: TGTGCCAGTAACCCGACAGTCGGGGAGCTGTTTTTT. V usage is TRBV19 and J usage is TRBJ2-2; D might be TRBD1 (5 bases). The CDR3 extends over 12 amino acids. Germline CDR1 LNHDA, CDR2 SQIVND (reference sequence). Trimming left V 7 bases short and J 7 bases short, with 10 bases between.

The chain joins TRBV4-1 to TRBJ2-2; 10 bases map to TRBD2. The CDR3 runs to 17 residues. Germline V gene lookup returns CDR1 MGHRA and CDR2 YSYEKL. Germline trimming cut 1 base from V and 2 bases from J; bases unmatched to any gene: 4. As DNA, the CDR3 is TGCGCCAGCAGCCAAGCCGGACTAGCGGCAAACACCGGGGAGCTGTTTTTT. Protein product: CASSQAGLAANTGELFF.

The DNA of the CDR3 is TGTGCTAGTGGTTCGAGCGGAAGCTCCTACAATGAGCAGTTCTTC. Protein sequence: CASGSSGSSYNEQFF. The V call is TRBV12-5, the J call TRBJ2-1, with D tentatively TRBD2 (5 bases). Germline lookup yields CDR1 LGHNT and CDR2 FRNRAP. Trimming stripped 4 bases from V and 0 bases from J, with 10 bases between. The CDR3 is made up of 15 amino acids.

The rearrangement uses TRBV7-8 and TRBJ2-7; perhaps TRBD2 as D (6 bases). The CDR3 runs to 16 residues. Germline V CDR1 and CDR2: SGHVS, FQNEAQ. V lost 1 base, J lost 0 bases, and 13 bases lay in between. CDR3 in amino acids: CASSLGGLLVSYEQYF. The CDR3 DNA reads TGTGCCAGCAGCTTAGGGGGACTCTTAGTCTCCTACGAGCAGTACTTC.

V gene TRBV23-1 combines with J gene TRBJ2-2; D perhaps matches TRBD1 (5 bases). TRBV23-1 has ORF status, its function being uncertain. The CDR3 spans 13 residues. V was cut by 3 bases and J by 3 bases, with 5 bases left in between. CDR3 sequence: CASSQTDTGELFF. The CDR3 DNA reads TGCGCCAGCAGTCAGACAGACACCGGGGAGCTGTTTTTT.

This chain uses TRBV28 with TRBJ1-1; D may be TRBD1 (6 bases). V lost 6 bases and J lost 8, with 10 bases in between. This CDR3 has 11 residues. CDR1 MDHEN and CDR2 SYDVKM come from the germline V gene. CDR3 sequence: CASRKDREAFF. CDR3 DNA: TGTGCCAGCAGAAAAGACAGGGAAGCTTTCTTT.

V is TRBV14 and J is TRBJ2-7; D is possibly TRBD1 (6 bases). Germline V gene data show CDR1 as SGHDN and CDR2 as FVKESK. V lost 3 bases to trimming and J lost 8 bases, with 11 bases between them. The CDR3 has 12 residues. This CDR3 reads CASSHGQSKQYF. The CDR3 DNA sequence: TGTGCCAGCAGCCACGGACAGTCGAAGCAGTACTTC.

V usage is TRBV4-2 and J usage is TRBJ1-6; D might be TRBD1 (5 bases). The CDR3 is 17 residues long. Germline V CDR1 and CDR2: LGHNA, YNFKEQ. Trimming stripped 4 bases from V and 0 bases from J, with 13 bases between. For the CDR3, the DNA is TGTGCCAGCAGCCTCCAAACCGGGGGCTCCTATAATTCACCCCTCCACTTT. Protein: CASSLQTGGSYNSPLHF.

The genes are TRBV2 and TRBJ2-3; maybe TRBD1 (5 bases). Germline V gene data show CDR1 as SNHLY and CDR2 as FYNNEI. V was shortened by 4 bases and J by 0 bases, with 11 bases between the two germline ends. The CDR3 covers 15 residues. The CDR3 spells CASSVDGHSTDTQYF. DNA for the CDR3: TGTGCCAGCAGTGTAGACGGACATAGCACAGATACGCAGTATTTT.

CDR3 sequence: CASSLGGRYNEQFF. Written as DNA, the CDR3 is TGTGCCAGCAGCCTGGGGGGGAGGTACAATGAGCAGTTCTTC. V is TRBV5-4 and J is TRBJ2-1; 7 bases match TRBD2. The CDR3 is 14 amino acids. Germline V gene data show CDR1 as SGHNT and CDR2 as YYREEE (reference sequence). Losses at the gene ends were 4 bases for V and 4 bases for J; bases not matched to a gene: 5.

This clone showed up just once. The chain employs TRBV28 and TRBJ1-2; tentative D call: TRBD1 (6 bases). V lost 1 base to trimming and J lost 9 bases, with 21 bases between them. The CDR3 totals 16 residues. Germline lookup yields CDR1 MDHEN and CDR2 SYDVKM. The CDR3 bases are TGTGCCAGCAGTTTATTGTTTGGGGGGGGGCCTAGGAGCTACACCTTC. Residues: CASSLLFGGGPRSYTF.

The chain is built from TRBV4-1 and TRBJ2-7, with a tentative D call TRBD1 (6 bases). CDR3 length: 16 amino acids. The germline V and J ends were trimmed by 5 bases and 4 bases, with 21 bases remaining between them. The germline CDR1 and CDR2 sequences are MGHRA and YSYEKL. CDR3 amino acids: CASSMTGTLTEYEQYF. Written as DNA, the CDR3 is TGCGCCAGCAGCATGACCGGGACACTAACCGAATACGAGCAGTACTTC.